This T cell receptor (beta chain) was found in a study of T cells expressing NK-cell markers. From its re-call of the 5' RACE reads, TCRdb lists each CDR3 protein once, without DNA. Its listing shows around 180,000 distinct CDR3 sequences. In regard to this clonotype: Its antigen is undetermined.

The CDR3 sequence is 11 residues long. The germline V gene encodes CDR1 MNHNS and CDR2 SASEGT. Findings and limits, study-wide: The dominant NKG2C+ clonotypes represented about 1.0-7.0% of CD8+ T cells in five or six donors.

V usage is TRBV6-1 and J usage is TRBJ2-7; the D call of TRBD1 rests on TCRdb alone, since no DNA is present to check it. The receptor was isolated from a man between 18 and 69 years old in good health. Sequenced sample: blood T cells: a sorted CD56 or NKG2C T cell subset, CD4+ or CD8+ T cells, or bulk PBMC T cells (not recorded which). This CDR3 is CASTPGPEQYF.